These T cell receptor beta chains were read from a single sample in a study of T cell responses to AZD1222 COVID-19 vaccine. Clones were sequenced by immunoSEQ multiplex PCR, and TCRdb holds only the in-frame ones, with some missing. The repertoire holds 90,000 or so clones, with roughly 90% as singletons. The specimen comprised peripheral blood, sampled 28 days after the second AZD1222 dose. All receptors come from an adult who received the AZD1222 COVID-19 vaccine. Each CDR3 is given with its conserved first and last residue. Fields, in order: D gene, J gene, V gene, CDR3 protein. A D gene is named only where the DNA matches it firmly.

>TRBD1|TRBJ2-1|TRBV29-1
CSGGQGAYNEQFF
>NA|TRBJ2-1|TRBV5-1
CASSSGHYYNEQFF
>NA|TRBJ1-2|TRBV28
CASTLGGRTYGYTF
>NA|TRBJ2-3|TRBV11-2
CASSPQSDTQYF
>NA|TRBJ1-4|TRBV28
CASSSVVPKDEKLFF
>NA|TRBJ1-1|TRBV27
CASFDPTMNTEAFF
>NA|TRBJ1-1|TRBV6-1
CASSERGTANTEAFF
>NA|TRBJ1-1|TRBV19
CASSIQGSNTEAFF
>NA|TRBJ1-4|TRBV5-8
CASSSGRNEKLFF
>NA|TRBJ1-5|TRBV7-2
CASSPQRNQPQHF
>NA|TRBJ1-1|TRBV7-9
CASAPDPLNTEAFF
>TRBD1|TRBJ2-3|TRBV11-3
CASSPRDSPSTDTQYF
>TRBD1|TRBJ1-2|TRBV6-5
CASSYSNRGYGYTF
>NA|TRBJ1-1|TRBV5-1
CASSLAVNTEAFF
>NA|TRBJ2-7|TRBV5-4
CASSLPGDYEQYF
>NA|TRBJ1-1|TRBV19
CASSIGRDTTNTEAFF
>NA|TRBJ1-5|TRBV30
CAWSTHSASNQPQHF